This TCR beta chain was sequenced for a study of T cells after yellow fever vaccination. Each CDR3 protein is one row after TCRdb ran MiXCR on the 5' RACE reads. The repertoire holds around 150,000 distinct CDR3 sequences, with almost 7% as singletons. There are many counts of this clonotype. This receptor was taken from a man aged 18 to 35 who received the YFV17D yellow fever vaccine. The input for sequencing was CD4+ T cells sorted from PBMCs, taken around 5 days after the first yellow fever vaccination.

This CDR3 reads CSAYPDSNQPQHF. The DNA of the CDR3 is TGCAGTGCTTACCCCGATAGCAATCAGCCCCAGCATTTT. The V gene is TRBV20-1, the J gene TRBJ1-5; D not certain. The CDR3 is 13 residues long. Germline V gene sequence: CDR1 DFQATT, CDR2 SNEGSKA (reference sequence). V gave up 5 bases and J gave up 0 bases, with 8 bases separating them.